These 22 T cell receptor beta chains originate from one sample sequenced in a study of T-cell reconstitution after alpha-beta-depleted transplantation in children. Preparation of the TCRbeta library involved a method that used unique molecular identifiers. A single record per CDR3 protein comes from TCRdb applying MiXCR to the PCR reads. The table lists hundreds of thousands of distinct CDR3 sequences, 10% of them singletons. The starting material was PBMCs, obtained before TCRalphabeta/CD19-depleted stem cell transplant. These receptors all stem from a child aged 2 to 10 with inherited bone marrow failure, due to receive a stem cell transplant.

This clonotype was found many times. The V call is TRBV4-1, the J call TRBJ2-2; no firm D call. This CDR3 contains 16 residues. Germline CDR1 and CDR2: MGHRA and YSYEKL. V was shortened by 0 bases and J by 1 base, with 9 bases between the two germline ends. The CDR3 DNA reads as TGCGCCAGCAGCCAAGAAAATAGACGGAACACCGGGGAGCTGTTTTTT. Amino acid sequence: CASSQENRRNTGELFF.

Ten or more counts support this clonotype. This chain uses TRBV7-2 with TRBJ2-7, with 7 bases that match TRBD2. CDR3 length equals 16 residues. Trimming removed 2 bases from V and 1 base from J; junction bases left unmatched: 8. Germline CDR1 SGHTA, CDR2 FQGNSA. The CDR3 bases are TGTGCCAGCAGCTTATCGGTGGCGGGAGTATCCTACGAGCAGTACTTC. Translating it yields CASSLSVAGVSYEQYF.

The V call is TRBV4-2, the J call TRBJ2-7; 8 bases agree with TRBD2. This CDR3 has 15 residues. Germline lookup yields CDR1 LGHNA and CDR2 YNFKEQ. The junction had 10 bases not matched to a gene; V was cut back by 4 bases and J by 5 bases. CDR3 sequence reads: CASSPSGTRMDEQYF. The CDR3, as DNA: TGTGCCAGCAGCCCCTCCGGGACTAGAATGGACGAGCAGTACTTC.

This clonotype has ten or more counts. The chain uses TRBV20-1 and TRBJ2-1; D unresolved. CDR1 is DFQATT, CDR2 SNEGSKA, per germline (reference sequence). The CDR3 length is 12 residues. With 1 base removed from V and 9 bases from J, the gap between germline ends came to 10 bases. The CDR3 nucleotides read TGCAGTGCTAGAGGTTGGTCCAGTGAGCAGTTCTTC. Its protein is CSARGWSSEQFF.

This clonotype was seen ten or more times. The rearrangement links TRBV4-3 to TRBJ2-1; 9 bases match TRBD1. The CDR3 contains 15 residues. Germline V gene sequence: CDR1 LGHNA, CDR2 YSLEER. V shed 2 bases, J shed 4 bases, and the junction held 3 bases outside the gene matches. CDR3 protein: CASSQLQGAYNEQFF. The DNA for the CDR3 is TGCGCCAGCAGCCAATTACAGGGGGCTTACAATGAGCAGTTCTTC.

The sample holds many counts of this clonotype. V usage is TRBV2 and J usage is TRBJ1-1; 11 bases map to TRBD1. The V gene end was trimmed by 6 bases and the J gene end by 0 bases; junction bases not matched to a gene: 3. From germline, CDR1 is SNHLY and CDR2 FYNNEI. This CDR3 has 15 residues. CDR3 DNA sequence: TGTGCCAGCAGCGGACAGGGGGCGGTGAACACTGAAGCTTTCTTT. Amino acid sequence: CASSGQGAVNTEAFF. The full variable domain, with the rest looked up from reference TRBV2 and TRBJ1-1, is EPEVTQTPSHQVTQMGQEVILRCVPISNHLYFYWYRQILGQKVEFLVSFYNNEISEKSEIFDDQFSVERPDGSNFTLKIRSTKLEDSAMYFCASSGQGAVNTEAFFGQGTRLTVV.

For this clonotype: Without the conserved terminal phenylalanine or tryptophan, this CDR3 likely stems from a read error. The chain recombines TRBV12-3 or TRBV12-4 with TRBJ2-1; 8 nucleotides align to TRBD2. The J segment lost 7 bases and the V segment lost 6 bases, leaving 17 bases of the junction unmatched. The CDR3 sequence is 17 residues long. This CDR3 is CASRDLNTSGNLNEQFL. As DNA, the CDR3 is TGTGCCAGCAGGGACCTGAACACTAGCGGCAATTTAAATGAGCAGTTCTTG.

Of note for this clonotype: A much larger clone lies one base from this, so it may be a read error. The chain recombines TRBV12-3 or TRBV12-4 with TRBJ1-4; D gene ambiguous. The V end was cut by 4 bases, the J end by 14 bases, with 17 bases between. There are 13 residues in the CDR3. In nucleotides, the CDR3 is TGTGCCAGCAGTTCAGCCCTCATTGCAAACCTGTTTTTT. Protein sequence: CASSSALIANLFF.

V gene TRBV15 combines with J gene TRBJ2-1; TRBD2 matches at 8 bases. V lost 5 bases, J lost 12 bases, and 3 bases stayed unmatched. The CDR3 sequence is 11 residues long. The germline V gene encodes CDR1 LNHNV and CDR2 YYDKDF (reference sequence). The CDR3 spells CATSPGGVQFF. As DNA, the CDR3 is TGTGCCACCAGCCCGGGGGGGGTGCAGTTCTTC.

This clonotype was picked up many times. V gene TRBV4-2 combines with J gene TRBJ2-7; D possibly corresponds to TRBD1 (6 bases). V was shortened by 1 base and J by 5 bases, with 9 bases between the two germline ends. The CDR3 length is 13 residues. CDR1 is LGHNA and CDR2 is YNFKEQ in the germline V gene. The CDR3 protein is CASSQVGQDEQYF. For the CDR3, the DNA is TGTGCCAGCAGCCAAGTGGGACAAGACGAGCAGTACTTC.

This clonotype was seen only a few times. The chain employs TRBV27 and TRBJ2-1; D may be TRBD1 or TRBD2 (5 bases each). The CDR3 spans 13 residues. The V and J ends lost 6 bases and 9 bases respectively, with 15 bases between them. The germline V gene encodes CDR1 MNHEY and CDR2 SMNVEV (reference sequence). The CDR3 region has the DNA TGTGCCAGCAGCCCTGGGACGGGCGGTGAGCAGTTCTTC. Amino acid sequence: CASSPGTGGEQFF.

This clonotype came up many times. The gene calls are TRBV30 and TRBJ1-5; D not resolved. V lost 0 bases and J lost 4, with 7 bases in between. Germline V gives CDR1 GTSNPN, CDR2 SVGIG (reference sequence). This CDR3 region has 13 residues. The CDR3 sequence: CAWSVRANQPQHF. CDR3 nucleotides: TGTGCCTGGAGTGTCCGGGCGAATCAGCCCCAGCATTTT. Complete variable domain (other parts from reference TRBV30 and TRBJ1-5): SQTIHQWPATLVQPVGSPLSLECTVEGTSNPNLYWYRQAAGRGLQLLFYSVGIGQISSEVPQNLSASRPQDRQFILSSKKLLLSDSGFYLCAWSVRANQPQHFGDGTRLSIL.

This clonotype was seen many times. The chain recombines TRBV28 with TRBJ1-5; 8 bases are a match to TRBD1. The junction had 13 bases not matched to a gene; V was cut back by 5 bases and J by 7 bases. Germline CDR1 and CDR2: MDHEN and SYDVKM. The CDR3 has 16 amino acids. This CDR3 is CASSPRTGFVLQPQHF. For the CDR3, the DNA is TGTGCCAGCAGTCCACGGACAGGGTTTGTTCTACAGCCCCAGCATTTT.

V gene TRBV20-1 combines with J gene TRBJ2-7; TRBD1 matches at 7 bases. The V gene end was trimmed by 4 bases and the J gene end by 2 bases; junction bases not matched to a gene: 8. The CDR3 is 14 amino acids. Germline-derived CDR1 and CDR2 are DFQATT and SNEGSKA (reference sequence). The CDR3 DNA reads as TGCAGTGCTACCGAAGGGGGCCTGACCTACGAGCAGTACTTC. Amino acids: CSATEGGLTYEQYF.

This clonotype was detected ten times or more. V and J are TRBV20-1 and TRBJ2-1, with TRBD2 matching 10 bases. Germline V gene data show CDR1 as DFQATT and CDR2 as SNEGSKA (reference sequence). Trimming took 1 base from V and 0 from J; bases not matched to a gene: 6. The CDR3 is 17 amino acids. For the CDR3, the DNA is TGCAGTGCTAGAGTTCTGTCTAGCGGGGGCTCCTACAATGAGCAGTTCTTC. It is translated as CSARVLSSGGSYNEQFF.

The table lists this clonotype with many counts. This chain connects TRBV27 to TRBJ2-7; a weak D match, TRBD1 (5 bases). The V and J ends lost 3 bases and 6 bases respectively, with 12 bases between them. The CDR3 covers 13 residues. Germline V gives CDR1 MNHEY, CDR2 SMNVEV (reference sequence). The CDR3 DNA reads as TGTGCCAGCAGTTTCTCAGGGTTAGGCGAGCAGTACTTC. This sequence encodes CASSFSGLGEQYF.

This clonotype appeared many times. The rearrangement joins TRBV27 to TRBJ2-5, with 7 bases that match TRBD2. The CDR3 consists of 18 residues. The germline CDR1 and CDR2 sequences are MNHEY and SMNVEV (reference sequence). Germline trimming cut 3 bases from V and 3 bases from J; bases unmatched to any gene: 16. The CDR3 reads CASSLTIPGGGKEETQYF. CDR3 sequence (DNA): TGTGCCAGCAGTTTGACTATTCCGGGGGGAGGGAAGGAAGAGACCCAGTACTTC.

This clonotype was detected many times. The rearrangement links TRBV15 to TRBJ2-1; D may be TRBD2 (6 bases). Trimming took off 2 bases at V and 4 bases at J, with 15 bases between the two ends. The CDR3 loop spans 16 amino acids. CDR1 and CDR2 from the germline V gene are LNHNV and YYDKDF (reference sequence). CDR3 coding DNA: TGTGCCACCAGCAGATTTAGCGGAGTGGGTTACAATGAGCAGTTCTTC. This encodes CATSRFSGVGYNEQFF.

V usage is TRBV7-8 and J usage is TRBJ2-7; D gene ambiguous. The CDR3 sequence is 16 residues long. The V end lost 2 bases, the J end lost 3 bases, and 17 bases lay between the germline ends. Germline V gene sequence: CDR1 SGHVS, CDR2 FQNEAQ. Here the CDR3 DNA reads TGTGCCAGCAGCTTAACGAATGAACCCCTAAACTACGAGCAGTACTTC. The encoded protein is CASSLTNEPLNYEQYF.

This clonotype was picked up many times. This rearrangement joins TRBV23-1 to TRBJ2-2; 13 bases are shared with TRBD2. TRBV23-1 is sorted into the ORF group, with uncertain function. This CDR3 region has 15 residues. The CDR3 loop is CSRAGTSGKVWELFF. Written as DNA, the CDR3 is TGCTCACGGGCGGGGACTAGCGGGAAAGTCTGGGAGCTGTTTTTT.

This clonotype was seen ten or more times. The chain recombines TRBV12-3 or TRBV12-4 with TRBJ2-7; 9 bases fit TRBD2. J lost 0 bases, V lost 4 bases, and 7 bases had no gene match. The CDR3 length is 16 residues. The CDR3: CASSYSLAGTSYEQYF. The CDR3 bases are TGTGCCAGCAGTTATAGCCTAGCGGGGACCTCCTACGAGCAGTACTTC.

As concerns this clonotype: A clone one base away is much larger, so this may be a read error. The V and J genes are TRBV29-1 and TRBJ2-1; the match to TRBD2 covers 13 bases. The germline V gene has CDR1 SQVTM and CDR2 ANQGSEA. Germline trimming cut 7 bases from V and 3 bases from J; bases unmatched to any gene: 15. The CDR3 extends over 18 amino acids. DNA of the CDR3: TGCAGCGCTGAGGTTATGGGACTAGCGGGGAGGTTCTACAATGAGCAGTTCTTC. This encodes CSAEVMGLAGRFYNEQFF.